This T cell receptor beta chain was found in a study of technical replicates of blood from a handful of donors. The CDR3 is 16 amino acids. CDR1 and CDR2 (germline): MNHNS, SASEGT. J was trimmed by 7 bases and V by 1 base; bases with no gene match: 11. TCRdb's copy holds only in-frame clones and misses some; the assay was immunoSEQ multiplex PCR. The sample records 87,000 or so clones, about 92% being singletons. Sample: T cells isolated from PBMCs. The genes are TRBV6-1 and TRBJ1-1, with 8 bases lining up with TRBD1. The source of this sequence is a human donor in good health. CDR3 nucleotides: TGTGCCAGCAGTGAAGTTTTCCGGGACAGGTCGGGTGAAGCTTTCTTT. Its protein is CASSEVFRDRSGEAFF.